These 26 T cell receptor beta chains share one sample of origin, sequenced in a study of shared clonotypes between healthy human individuals. The assay was immunoSEQ multiplex PCR, and TCRdb's table has in-frame clones only and misses some. The sample yields approximately 1,500,000 clones, over 95% seen once. The sample taken for sequencing was naive CD4+ T cells sorted from blood. Subset of the sample: CD45RA+ positively selected. These receptors originate from a man younger than 40 in good health.

V and J are TRBV9 and TRBJ2-7; D is unresolved. The CDR3 totals 12 residues. Trimming removed 3 bases from V and 0 bases from J, with 4 bases in between. Germline-derived CDR1 and CDR2 are SGDLS and YYNGEE. The CDR3 loop is CASSAPSYEQYF. CDR3 in DNA: TGTGCCAGCAGCGCCCCCTCCTACGAGCAGTACTTC.

About this clone itself: The same CDR3 is also encoded by other DNA sequences in this sample. The rearrangement joins TRBV5-1 to TRBJ2-1; 8 bases are a match to TRBD2. Unmatched junction bases numbered 2, after V lost 1 base and J lost 2 bases. The germline CDR1 and CDR2 sequences are SGHRS and YFSETQ. The CDR3 has 15 amino acids. The CDR3 loop is CASSLTSGTYNEQFF. CDR3 DNA sequence: TGCGCCAGCAGCTTGACTAGCGGAACCTACAATGAGCAGTTCTTC.

The gene calls are TRBV7-9 and TRBJ2-7; the match to TRBD1 covers 7 bases. Unmatched junction bases numbered 3, after V lost 7 bases and J lost 0 bases. This CDR3 is 13 amino acids long. CDR1 is SEHNR, CDR2 FQNEAQ, per germline (reference sequence). For the CDR3, the DNA is TGTGCCAGCAACAGGGGCGGCTCCTACGAGCAGTACTTC. Residues: CASNRGGSYEQYF.

The chain joins TRBV10-3 to TRBJ2-3; TRBD2 is a possible D gene (6 bases). The CDR3 is 17 residues long. Germline CDR1 is ENHRY and CDR2 is SYGVKD. Deletions cut 0 bases from V and 6 bases from J, with 19 bases between. The CDR3 spells CAISESTSWGSPDTQYF. CDR3 DNA sequence: TGTGCCATCAGTGAGTCAACTAGCTGGGGCAGCCCTGATACGCAGTATTTT.

The V and J genes are TRBV5-4 and TRBJ2-7; 8 bases align to TRBD2. Trimming at V came to 0 bases and at J to 0 bases, leaving 2 bases not matched to a gene. Per the germline V gene, CDR1 is SGHNT and CDR2 is YYREEE (reference sequence). This CDR3 contains 15 residues. Here the CDR3 reads CASSLESGSSYEQYF. DNA for the CDR3: TGTGCCAGCAGCTTGGAGAGCGGGAGCTCCTACGAGCAGTACTTC. The full variable domain, in which reference TRBV5-4 and TRBJ2-7 provide the parts outside the CDR3, is ETGVTQSPTHLIKTRGQQVTLRCSSQSGHNTVSWYQQALGQGPQFIFQYYREEENGRGNFPPRFSGLQFPNYSSELNVNALELDDSALYLCASSLESGSSYEQYFGPGTRLTVT.

This sequence joins TRBV6-6 and TRBJ2-5, with 8 positions matching TRBD2. Germline assignment: CDR1 MNHNY and CDR2 SVGAGI (reference sequence). The CDR3 is 14 residues long. With 8 bases clipped from V and 4 bases from J, the junction kept 9 bases outside the gene matches. The CDR3 sequence: CASGTREGRETQYF. In DNA, the CDR3 is TGTGCCAGCGGGACACGGGAGGGCCGAGAGACCCAGTACTTC.

The V and J genes are TRBV15 and TRBJ2-7; either TRBD1 or TRBD2 may supply D (6 bases each). Trimming took 0 bases from V and 4 from J, leaving 10 bases between them. Germline V gene data show CDR1 as LNHNV and CDR2 as YYDKDF (reference sequence). The CDR3 loop spans 14 amino acids. The DNA of the CDR3 is TGTGCCACCAGCAGAGAACAGGGAGGTTACGAGCAGTACTTC. Translating gives CATSREQGGYEQYF.

J is TRBJ1-2 and V is TRBV27; D call uncertain. Germline CDR1 is MNHEY and CDR2 is SMNVEV (reference sequence). The length of the CDR3 is 15 residues. V shed 1 base and J shed 2 bases, with 11 bases lying between them. DNA for the CDR3: TGTGCCAGCAGTTTATGGGCAGATACAAACTATGGCTACACCTTC. Amino acid sequence: CASSLWADTNYGYTF.

The rearrangement links TRBV21-1 to TRBJ1-1; the table's D call, TRBD1, was not checked against the DNA. TRBV21-1 is marked as a pseudogene. The CDR3 loop spans 18 amino acids. Here the CDR3 DNA reads TGTGCCAGCAGCAGTCTCTTGCGGGACAGGGATTGTATCACTGAAGCTTTCTTT. This gives the protein CASSSLLRDRDCITEAFF.

As concerns this clone: Additional DNA sequences in this sample encode the identical CDR3. V gene TRBV5-1 combines with J gene TRBJ2-1; D is ambiguous. There are 11 residues in the CDR3. The germline CDR1 and CDR2 sequences are SGHRS and YFSETQ. V was trimmed by 2 bases and J by 3 bases, leaving 0 bases between them. CDR3 sequence reads: CASSFYNEQFF. Here the CDR3 DNA reads TGCGCCAGCAGCTTCTACAATGAGCAGTTCTTC. The complete variable domain, with remaining parts taken from reference TRBV5-1 and TRBJ2-1, reads KAGVTQTPRYLIKTRGQQVTLSCSPISGHRSVSWYQQTPGQGLQFLFEYFSETQRNKGNFPGRFSGRQFSNSRSEMNVSTLELGDSALYLCASSFYNEQFFGPGTRLTVL.

Of note for this clone: One junction end disagrees with the germline gene, perhaps due to a read error. This chain joins TRBV7-8 and TRBJ2-7, with D perhaps TRBD1 or TRBD2 (5 bases each). Germline CDR1 SGHVS, CDR2 FQNEAQ. CDR3 length equals 10 residues. The CDR3 nucleotides read TGTGCCAGCAGCCTTGGGGGAGTTGATTTC. It encodes CASSLGGVDF. Variable domain in full (rest from reference TRBV7-8 and TRBJ2-7): GAGVSQSPRYKVAKRGQDVALRCDPISGHVSLFWYQQALGQGPEFLTYFQNEAQLDKSGLPSDRFFAERPEGSVSTLKIQRTQQEDSAVYLCASSLGGVDFGPGTRLTVT.

The V gene is TRBV9, the J gene TRBJ2-1, with D tentatively TRBD1 or TRBD2 (5 bases each). Deletions cut 0 bases from V and 8 bases from J, with 15 bases between. There are 15 residues in the CDR3. The germline V gene has CDR1 SGDLS and CDR2 YYNGEE. CDR3 coding DNA: TGTGCCAGCAGCGTAGAGGGGACCCATGGGGATGAGCAGTTCTTC. It specifies CASSVEGTHGDEQFF.

Remarks on this clone: Other DNA sequences in this specimen translate into the identical CDR3. V gene TRBV29-1 combines with J gene TRBJ1-2; 9 positions match TRBD1. Germline assignment: CDR1 SQVTM and CDR2 ANQGSEA. This CDR3 is 13 amino acids long. With V trimmed by 5 bases and J by 0 bases, 1 base remained unmatched. The CDR3 loop is CSVRQGANYGYTF. The CDR3, as DNA: TGCAGCGTTCGACAGGGGGCTAACTATGGCTACACCTTC.

V is TRBV5-1 and J is TRBJ2-5; TRBD1 aligns across 9 bases. Germline lookup yields CDR1 SGHRS and CDR2 YFSETQ. Trimming cost V 9 bases and J 0 bases; bases outside gene matches: 3. The CDR3 has 13 residues. The CDR3 DNA sequence: TGCGCCACTCGGACAGGGGACCAAGAGACCCAGTACTTC. Its translation is CATRTGDQETQYF.

This sequence joins TRBV28 and TRBJ1-1, with D possibly matching TRBD1 (6 bases). This CDR3 is built from 16 residues. V lost 7 bases to trimming and J lost 4 bases, with 22 bases between them. Germline CDR1 is MDHEN and CDR2 is SYDVKM. The CDR3 is CASTRFRDTAGTEAFF. CDR3 bases: TGTGCCAGCACCAGATTCCGGGACACCGCTGGCACTGAAGCTTTCTTT.

This chain joins TRBV19 and TRBJ1-1; TRBD1 agrees at 11 bases. The CDR3 covers 14 residues. V lost 8 bases, J lost 4 bases, and 6 bases stayed unmatched. Looked up from germline, CDR1 is LNHDA and CDR2 is SQIVND (reference sequence). CDR3 region: CASGRDRGVTEAFF. In nucleotides, the CDR3 is TGTGCCAGTGGAAGGGACAGGGGGGTCACTGAAGCTTTCTTT.

The rearrangement uses TRBV9 and TRBJ2-6; 9 nucleotides agree with TRBD2. This CDR3 is 17 amino acids long. Germline CDR1 and CDR2: SGDLS and YYNGEE. The trim removed 2 bases at V and 0 bases at J, leaving 3 bases unmatched. The CDR3 reads CASSVGLAGSGANVLTF. The DNA of the CDR3 is TGTGCCAGCAGCGTGGGACTAGCCGGCTCTGGGGCCAACGTCCTGACTTTC.

The rearrangement joins TRBV6-1 to TRBJ1-4, with a tentative D call TRBD1 (5 bases). V shed 8 bases and J shed 3 bases, with 13 bases lying between them. The CDR3 loop spans 14 amino acids. Germline lookup yields CDR1 MNHNS and CDR2 SASEGT. DNA for the CDR3: TGTGCCAGCGGGGGACGCGGGGCTAATGAAAAACTGTTTTTT. Translation gives CASGGRGANEKLFF.

V gene TRBV5-1 combines with J gene TRBJ2-3; TRBD2 matches at 9 bases. The CDR3 extends over 18 amino acids. Trimming cost V 0 bases and J 3 bases; bases outside gene matches: 11. In germline, CDR1 is SGHRS, CDR2 YFSETQ. The CDR3 DNA sequence: TGCGCCAGCAGCTTGGAGGGCGGGAGGGCCGTCGGGACAGATACGCAGTATTTT. Translating gives CASSLEGGRAVGTDTQYF.

The chain has TRBV28 and TRBJ1-1; possibly TRBD1 for D (5 bases). The germline gives CDR1 MDHEN, CDR2 SYDVKM. Trimming removed 5 bases at V and 10 bases at J, with 20 bases between. The CDR3 covers 14 residues. The CDR3: CASSGGGLPLGAFF. Written as DNA, the CDR3 is TGTGCCAGCAGTGGGGGGGGACTCCCGCTTGGAGCTTTCTTT.

This chain connects TRBV5-1 to TRBJ2-7, with 7 nucleotides matching TRBD2. The V segment lost 4 bases and the J segment 5 bases; nucleotides outside the gene matches: 15. CDR1 is SGHRS, CDR2 YFSETQ, per germline. CDR3 length: 16 residues. CDR3 nucleotide sequence: TGCGCCAGCAGCAGAATCCCCGGGACTAACCCGAACGAGCAGTACTTC. Protein product: CASSRIPGTNPNEQYF.

The chain joins TRBV25-1 to TRBJ2-1; D is uncertain. CDR1 and CDR2 from the germline V gene are MGHDK and SYGVNS. The CDR3 is 13 residues long. The V gene lost 4 bases and the J gene lost 6 bases, with 10 bases spanning the gap. CDR3: CASSAAGVNEQFF. CDR3 nucleotide sequence: TGTGCCAGCAGTGCCGCCGGAGTCAATGAGCAGTTCTTC. Full variable domain (outside the CDR3, taken from reference TRBV25-1 and TRBJ2-1): EADIYQTPRYLVIGTGKKITLECSQTMGHDKMYWYQQDPGMELHLIHYSYGVNSTEKGDLSSESTVSRIRTEHFPLTLESARPSHTSQYLCASSAAGVNEQFFGPGTRLTVL.

The chain joins TRBV27 to TRBJ2-7; D perhaps matches TRBD1 (5 bases). This CDR3 is 15 amino acids long. Trimming took off 4 bases at V and 0 bases at J, with 13 bases between the two ends. Germline-derived CDR1 and CDR2 are MNHEY and SMNVEV (reference sequence). Here the CDR3 reads CASSSGAGTSYEQYF. CDR3 DNA: TGTGCCAGCAGTTCTGGGGCAGGTACCTCCTACGAGCAGTACTTC.

The V call is TRBV27, the J call TRBJ2-1; possible D gene TRBD1, 7 bases. The CDR3 is 16 residues long. Looked up from germline, CDR1 is MNHEY and CDR2 is SMNVEV (reference sequence). V gave up 3 bases and J gave up 0 bases, with 12 bases separating them. CDR3 in amino acids: CASSFLRDSSYNEQFF. CDR3 DNA: TGTGCCAGCAGTTTCTTGCGGGACAGCTCCTACAATGAGCAGTTCTTC.

V is TRBV7-8 and J is TRBJ2-7, with D hard to call. The CDR3 runs 13 residues. V was pared by 0 bases and J by 0 bases, with 3 bases between. The germline gives CDR1 SGHVS, CDR2 FQNEAQ. The CDR3 bases are TGTGCCAGCAGCTTAGCTTACTCCTACGAGCAGTACTTC. Protein product: CASSLAYSYEQYF.

The rearrangement links TRBV19 to TRBJ2-7; 11 nucleotides match TRBD2. With 5 bases clipped from V and 4 bases from J, the junction kept 7 bases outside the gene matches. Germline V gene lookup returns CDR1 LNHDA and CDR2 SQIVND (reference sequence). The CDR3 contains 15 residues. The CDR3 spells CASSPVAGGFYEQYF. CDR3 in DNA: TGTGCCAGTAGTCCCGTAGCGGGAGGGTTTTACGAGCAGTACTTC.